One and the same sample provided the 8 T cell receptor beta chains below, sequenced in a study of shared clonotypes between healthy human individuals. The method was immunoSEQ multiplex PCR; TCRdb's version includes in-frame clones alone and lacks a portion of them. The profile shows over a million clones, approximately 76% of them singletons. What was sequenced was memory CD4+ T cells sorted from blood. Subset described: CD45RA-negative fraction. These receptors all come from a young man in good health.

This clone came up a few times. V gene TRBV11-3 combines with J gene TRBJ2-1; TRBD2 aligns across 11 bases. There are 15 residues in the CDR3. Germline V gene data show CDR1 as SGHNT and CDR2 as YENEEA. After removal of 2 bases from V and 9 bases from J, the junction contained 6 bases not matched to a gene. CDR3 sequence (DNA): TGTGCCAGCAGCTTAACTAGCGGGAGTGGCGGTGAGCAGTTCTTC. This encodes CASSLTSGSGGEQFF. Full variable domain (remainder filled in from reference TRBV11-3 and TRBJ2-1): EAGVVQSPRYKIIEKKQPVAFWCNPISGHNTLYWYLQNLGQGPELLIRYENEEAVDDSQLPKDRFSAERLKGVDSTLKIQPAELGDSAVYLCASSLTSGSGGEQFFGPGTRLTVL.

This chain links TRBV27 with TRBJ1-6, with 9 nucleotides matching TRBD1. Germline V lookup: CDR1 MNHEY, CDR2 SMNVEV (reference sequence). V shed 6 bases, J shed 10 bases, and the junction held 7 bases outside the gene matches. The CDR3 has 14 amino acids. CDR3 residues: CASRPDRGISPLHF. CDR3 nucleotides: TGTGCCAGCAGGCCGGACAGGGGAATCTCACCCCTCCACTTT.

The chain joins TRBV4-1 to TRBJ2-7; 11 nucleotides align to TRBD1. This CDR3 region has 16 residues. V dropped 4 bases and J dropped 4; count of bases not matched to a gene: 9. Germline-derived CDR1 and CDR2 are MGHRA and YSYEKL. Here the CDR3 DNA reads TGCGCCAGCAGCCCTCCCCCCGGGACAGGGGGTTACGAGCAGTACTTC. Protein: CASSPPPGTGGYEQYF.

This clone was detected a few times. This chain joins TRBV19 and TRBJ1-4; D is unresolved. Deletions cut 5 bases from V and 0 bases from J, with 19 bases between. The CDR3 is made up of 18 amino acids. Germline loops: CDR1 LNHDA, CDR2 SQIVND (reference sequence). The CDR3: CASSLSFDGTATNEKLFF. In nucleotides, the CDR3 is TGTGCCAGTAGTTTATCTTTCGATGGTACCGCAACTAATGAAAAACTGTTTTTT.

The rearrangement joins TRBV29-1 to TRBJ1-2; 9 bases fit TRBD1. Per germline, CDR1 SQVTM and CDR2 ANQGSEA. This CDR3 spans 14 amino acids. Unmatched junction bases numbered 6, after V lost 5 bases and J lost 2 bases. The CDR3 here is CSVLRTGENYGYTF. CDR3 bases: TGCAGCGTTTTACGGACAGGGGAGAACTATGGCTACACCTTC.

This clone was counted a single time. The CDR3 region has the DNA TGTGCCAGCAGCTTCGGACATCGTGGAAACACCATATATTTT. Its translation: CASSFGHRGNTIYF. The V gene is TRBV7-6, the J gene TRBJ1-3; D possibly corresponds to TRBD1 (5 bases). Germline V CDR1 and CDR2: SGHVS, FNYEAQ. V gave up 3 bases and J gave up 3 bases, with 9 bases separating them. This CDR3 comprises 14 residues.

The V call is TRBV18, the J call TRBJ2-3; 10 bases are shared with TRBD2. Germline V gene sequence: CDR1 KGHSH, CDR2 LQKENI. CDR3 length equals 19 residues. V shed 1 base and J 8 bases; nucleotides not matched to a gene: 18. CDR3 in amino acids: CASSPLPSRFASGRGTQYF. DNA for the CDR3: TGTGCCAGCTCACCACTTCCTAGCCGTTTCGCTAGCGGGAGAGGTACGCAGTATTTT. The whole variable domain, remainder taken from reference TRBV18 and TRBJ2-3, is NAGVMQNPRHLVRRRGQEARLRCSPMKGHSHVYWYRQLPEEGLKFMVYLQKENIIDESGMPKERFSAEFPKEGPSILRIQQVVRGDSAAYFCASSPLPSRFASGRGTQYFGPGTRLTVL.

This clone was counted between two and nine times. The gene calls are TRBV4-1 and TRBJ2-5; possibly TRBD2 for D (6 bases). Germline V gene lookup returns CDR1 MGHRA and CDR2 YSYEKL. The CDR3 length is 16 residues. The V gene lost 1 base and the J gene lost 5 bases, with 17 bases spanning the gap. For the CDR3, the DNA is TGCGCCAGCAGCCAAGTTTTTGTCGGGGGTAGGGAGACCCAGTACTTC. Amino acids: CASSQVFVGGRETQYF.